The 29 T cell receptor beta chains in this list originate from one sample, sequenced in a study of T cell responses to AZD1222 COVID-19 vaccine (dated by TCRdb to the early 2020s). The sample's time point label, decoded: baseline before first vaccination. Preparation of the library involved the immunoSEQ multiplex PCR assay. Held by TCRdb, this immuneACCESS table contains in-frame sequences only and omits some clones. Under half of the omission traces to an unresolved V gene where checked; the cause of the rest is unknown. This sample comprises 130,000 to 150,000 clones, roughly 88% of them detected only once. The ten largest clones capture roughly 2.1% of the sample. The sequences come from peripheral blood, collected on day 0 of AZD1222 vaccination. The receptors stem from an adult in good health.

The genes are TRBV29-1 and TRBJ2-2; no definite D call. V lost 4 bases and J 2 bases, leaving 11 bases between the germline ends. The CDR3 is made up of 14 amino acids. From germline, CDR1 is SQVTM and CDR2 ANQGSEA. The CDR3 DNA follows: TGCAGCGTTGCGAGACTCCCAAACACCGGGGAGCTGTTTTTT. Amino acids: CSVARLPNTGELFF.

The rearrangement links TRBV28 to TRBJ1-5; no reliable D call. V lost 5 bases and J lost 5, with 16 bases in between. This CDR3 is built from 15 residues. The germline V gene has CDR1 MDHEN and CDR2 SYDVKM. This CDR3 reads CASSGSGILDQPQHF. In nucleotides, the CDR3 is TGTGCCAGCAGTGGTTCTGGCATCCTTGATCAGCCCCAGCATTTT.

The CDR3 spells CAWCAGLGYEQYF. The CDR3 region has the DNA TGTGCCTGGTGCGCGGGGCTTGGTTACGAGCAGTACTTC. V is TRBV30 and J is TRBJ2-7, with D possibly matching TRBD2 (6 bases). The V end lost 5 bases, the J end lost 4 bases, and 15 bases lay between the germline ends. Germline assignment: CDR1 GTSNPN and CDR2 SVGIG (reference sequence). The CDR3 runs to 13 residues.

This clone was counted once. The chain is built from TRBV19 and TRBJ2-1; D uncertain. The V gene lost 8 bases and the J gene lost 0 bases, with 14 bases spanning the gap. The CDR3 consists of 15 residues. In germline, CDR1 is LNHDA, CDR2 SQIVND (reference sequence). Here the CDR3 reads CASQNWPPSYNEQFF. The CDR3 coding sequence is TGTGCCAGTCAGAATTGGCCGCCCTCCTACAATGAGCAGTTCTTC.

CDR3 region: CASSIRGSGNTIYF. DNA for the CDR3: TGTGCCAGCAGCATCCGGGGTTCTGGAAACACCATATATTTT. The chain uses TRBV11-3 and TRBJ1-3, with D unclear. CDR3 length equals 14 residues. The germline gives CDR1 SGHNT, CDR2 YENEEA. V was clipped by 5 bases and J by 1 base, with 9 bases between them.

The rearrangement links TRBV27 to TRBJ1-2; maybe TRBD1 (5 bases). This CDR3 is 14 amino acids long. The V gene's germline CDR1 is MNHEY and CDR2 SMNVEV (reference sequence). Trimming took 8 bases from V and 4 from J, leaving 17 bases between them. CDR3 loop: CASRRGRDGYGYTF. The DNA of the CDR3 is TGTGCCAGCCGGAGGGGCAGGGACGGCTATGGCTACACCTTC.

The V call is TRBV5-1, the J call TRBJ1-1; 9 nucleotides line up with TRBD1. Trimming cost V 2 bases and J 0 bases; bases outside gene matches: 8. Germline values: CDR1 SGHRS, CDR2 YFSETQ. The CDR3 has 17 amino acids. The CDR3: CASSLGDRVFMNTEAFF. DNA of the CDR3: TGCGCCAGCAGCTTAGGGGACAGGGTGTTCATGAACACTGAAGCTTTCTTT.

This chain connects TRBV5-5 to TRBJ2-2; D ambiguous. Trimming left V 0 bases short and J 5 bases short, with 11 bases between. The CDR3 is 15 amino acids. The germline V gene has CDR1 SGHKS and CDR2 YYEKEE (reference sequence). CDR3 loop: CASSLGSGATGELFF. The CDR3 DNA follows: TGTGCCAGCAGCTTGGGTTCCGGAGCAACCGGGGAGCTGTTTTTT. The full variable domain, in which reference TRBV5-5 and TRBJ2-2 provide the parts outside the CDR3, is DAGVTQSPTHLIKTRGQQVTLRCSPISGHKSVSWYQQVLGQGPQFIFQYYEKEERGRGNFPDRFSARQFPNYSSELNVNALLLGDSALYLCASSLGSGATGELFFGEGSRLTVL.

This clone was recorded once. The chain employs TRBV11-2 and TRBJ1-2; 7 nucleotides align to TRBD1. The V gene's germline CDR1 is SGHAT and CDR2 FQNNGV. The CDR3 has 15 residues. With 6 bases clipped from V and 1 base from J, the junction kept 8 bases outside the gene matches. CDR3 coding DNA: TGTGCCAGCAGTCGCGACAGGGCCCTTAACTATGGCTACACCTTC. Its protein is CASSRDRALNYGYTF.

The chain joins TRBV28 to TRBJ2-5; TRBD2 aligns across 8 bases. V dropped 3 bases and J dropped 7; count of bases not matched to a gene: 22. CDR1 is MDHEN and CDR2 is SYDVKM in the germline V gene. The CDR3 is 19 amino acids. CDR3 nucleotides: TGTGCCAGCAGTTTGTTGGACGGGGTAGCGGGAACCTCCGGGGGGACCCAGTACTTC. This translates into CASSLLDGVAGTSGGTQYF.

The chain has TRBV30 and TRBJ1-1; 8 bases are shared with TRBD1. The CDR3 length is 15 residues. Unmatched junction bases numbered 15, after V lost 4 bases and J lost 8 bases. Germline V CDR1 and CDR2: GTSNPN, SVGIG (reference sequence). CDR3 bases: TGTGCCTGGACCCCAGATGGAGGGACAGGAAAGGAAGCTTTCTTT. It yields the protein CAWTPDGGTGKEAFF.

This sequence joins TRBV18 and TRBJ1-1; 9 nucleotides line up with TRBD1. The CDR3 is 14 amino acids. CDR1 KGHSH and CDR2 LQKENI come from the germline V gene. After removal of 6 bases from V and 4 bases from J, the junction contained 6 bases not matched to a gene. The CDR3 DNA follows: TGTGCCAGCTCGTTCACAGGGGGCGTCACTGAAGCTTTCTTT. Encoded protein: CASSFTGGVTEAFF. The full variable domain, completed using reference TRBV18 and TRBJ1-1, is NAGVMQNPRHLVRRRGQEARLRCSPMKGHSHVYWYRQLPEEGLKFMVYLQKENIIDESGMPKERFSAEFPKEGPSILRIQQVVRGDSAAYFCASSFTGGVTEAFFGQGTRLTVV.

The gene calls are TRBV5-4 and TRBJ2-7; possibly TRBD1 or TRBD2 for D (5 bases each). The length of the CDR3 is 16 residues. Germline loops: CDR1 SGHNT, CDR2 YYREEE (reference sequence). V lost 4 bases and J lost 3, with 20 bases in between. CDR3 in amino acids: CASSGALGTEFYEQYF. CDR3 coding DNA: TGTGCCAGCAGCGGGGCCCTCGGGACGGAGTTCTACGAGCAGTACTTC.

The CDR3 loop reads CASSPPRGGNTEAFF. In DNA, the CDR3 is TGTGCCAGCAGTCCCCCCCGGGGGGGGAACACTGAAGCTTTCTTT. V is TRBV28 and J is TRBJ1-1, with D tentatively TRBD1 (5 bases). The V end was cut by 5 bases, the J end by 1 base, with 14 bases between. This CDR3 is 15 amino acids long. Germline-derived CDR1 and CDR2 are MDHEN and SYDVKM. Full variable domain (rest looked up from reference TRBV28 and TRBJ1-1): DVKVTQSSRYLVKRTGEKVFLECVQDMDHENMFWYRQDPGLGLRLIYFSYDVKMKEKGDIPEGYSVSREKKERFSLILESASTNQTSMYLCASSPPRGGNTEAFFGQGTRLTVV.

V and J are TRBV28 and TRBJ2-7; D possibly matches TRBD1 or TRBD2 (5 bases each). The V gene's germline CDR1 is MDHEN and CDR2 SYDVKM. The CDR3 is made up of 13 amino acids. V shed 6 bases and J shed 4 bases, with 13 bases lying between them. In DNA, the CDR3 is TGTGCCAGCAGGAGGGGCGGAGTATACGAGCAGTACTTC. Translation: CASRRGGVYEQYF.

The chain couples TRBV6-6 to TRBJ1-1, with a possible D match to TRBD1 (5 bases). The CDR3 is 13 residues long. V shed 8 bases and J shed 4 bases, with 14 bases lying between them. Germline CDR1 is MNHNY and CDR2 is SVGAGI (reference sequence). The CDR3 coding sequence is TGTGCCAGCCGGCGCAGGGAGGGCACTGAAGCTTTCTTT. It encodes CASRRREGTEAFF.

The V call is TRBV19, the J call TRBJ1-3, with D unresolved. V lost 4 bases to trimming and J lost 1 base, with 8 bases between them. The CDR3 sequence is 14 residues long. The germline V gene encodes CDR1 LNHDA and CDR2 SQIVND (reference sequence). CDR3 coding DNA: TGTGCCAGTAGTAGCGGTAGATCTGGAAACACCATATATTTT. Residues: CASSSGRSGNTIYF.

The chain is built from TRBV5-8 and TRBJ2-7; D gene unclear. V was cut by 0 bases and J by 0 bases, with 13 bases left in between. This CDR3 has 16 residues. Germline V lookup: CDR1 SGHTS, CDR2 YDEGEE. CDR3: CASSLEDAPISYEQYF. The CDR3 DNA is TGTGCCAGCAGCTTGGAGGACGCCCCGATCTCCTACGAGCAGTACTTC.

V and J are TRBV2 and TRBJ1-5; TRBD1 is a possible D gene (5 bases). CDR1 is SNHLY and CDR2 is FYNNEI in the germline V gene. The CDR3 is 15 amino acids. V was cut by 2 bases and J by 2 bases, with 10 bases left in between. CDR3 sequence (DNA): TGTGCCAGCAGTGAATGGGGGAAGGGCAATCAGCCCCAGCATTTT. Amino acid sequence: CASSEWGKGNQPQHF.

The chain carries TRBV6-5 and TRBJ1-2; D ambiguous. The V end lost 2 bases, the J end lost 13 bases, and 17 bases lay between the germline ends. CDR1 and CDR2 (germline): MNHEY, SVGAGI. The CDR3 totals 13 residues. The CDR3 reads CASSYGENGKPTF. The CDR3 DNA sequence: TGTGCCAGCAGTTACGGGGAGAACGGGAAGCCCACCTTC.

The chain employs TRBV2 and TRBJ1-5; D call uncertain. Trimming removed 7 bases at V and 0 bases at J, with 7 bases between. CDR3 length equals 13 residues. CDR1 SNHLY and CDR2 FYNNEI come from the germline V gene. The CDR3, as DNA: TGTGCCAGCATGGGATATAGCAATCAGCCCCAGCATTTT. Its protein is CASMGYSNQPQHF.

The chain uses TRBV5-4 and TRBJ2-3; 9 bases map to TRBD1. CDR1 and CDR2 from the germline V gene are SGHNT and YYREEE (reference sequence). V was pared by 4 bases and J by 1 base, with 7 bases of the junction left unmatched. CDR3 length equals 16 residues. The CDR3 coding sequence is TGTGCCAGCAGCCTTACAGGGGGCCGGGGCACAGATACGCAGTATTTT. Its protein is CASSLTGGRGTDTQYF.

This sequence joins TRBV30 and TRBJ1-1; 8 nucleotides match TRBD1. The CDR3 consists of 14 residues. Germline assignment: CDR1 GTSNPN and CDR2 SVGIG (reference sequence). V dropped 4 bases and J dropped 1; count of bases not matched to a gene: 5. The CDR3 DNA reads TGTGCCTGGACTAACAGGGGGAGGAACACTGAAGCTTTCTTT. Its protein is CAWTNRGRNTEAFF.

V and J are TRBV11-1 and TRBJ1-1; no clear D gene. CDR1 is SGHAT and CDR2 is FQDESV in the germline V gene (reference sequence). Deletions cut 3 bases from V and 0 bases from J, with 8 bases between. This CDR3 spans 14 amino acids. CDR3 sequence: CASSFDGMNTEAFF. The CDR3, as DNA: TGTGCCAGCAGCTTCGACGGGATGAACACTGAAGCTTTCTTT.

The DNA of the CDR3 is TGTGCCAGCAGCCAAGACGTCTATGGCTACACCTTC. Translation: CASSQDVYGYTF. The V call is TRBV3-1 (or the pseudogene TRBV3-2), the J call TRBJ1-2, with no clear D. Trimming pared 0 bases from V and 4 bases from J, leaving 3 bases between. Germline V gene sequence: CDR1 LGHDT, CDR2 YNNKEL (reference sequence). The CDR3 spans 12 residues.

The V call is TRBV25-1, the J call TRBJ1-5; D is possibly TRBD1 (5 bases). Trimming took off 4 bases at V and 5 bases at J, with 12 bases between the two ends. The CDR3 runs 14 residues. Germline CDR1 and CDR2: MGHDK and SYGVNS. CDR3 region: CASSGGAKYQPQHF. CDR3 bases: TGTGCCAGCAGTGGAGGGGCGAAATATCAGCCCCAGCATTTT.

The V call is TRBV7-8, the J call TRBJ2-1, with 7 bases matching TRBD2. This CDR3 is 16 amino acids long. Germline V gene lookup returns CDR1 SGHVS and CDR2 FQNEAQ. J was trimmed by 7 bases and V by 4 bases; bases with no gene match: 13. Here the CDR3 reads CASSSGGGVLRNEQFF. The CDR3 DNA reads TGTGCCAGCAGCTCCGGGGGAGGGGTGTTACGGAATGAGCAGTTCTTC. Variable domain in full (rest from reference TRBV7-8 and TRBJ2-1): GAGVSQSPRYKVAKRGQDVALRCDPISGHVSLFWYQQALGQGPEFLTYFQNEAQLDKSGLPSDRFFAERPEGSVSTLKIQRTQQEDSAVYLCASSSGGGVLRNEQFFGPGTRLTVL.

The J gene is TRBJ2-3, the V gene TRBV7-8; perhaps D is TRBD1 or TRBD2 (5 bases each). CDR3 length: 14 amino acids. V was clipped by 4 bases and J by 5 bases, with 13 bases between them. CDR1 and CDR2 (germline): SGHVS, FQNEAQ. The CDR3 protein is CASSSRDRGDTQYF. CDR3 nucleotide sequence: TGTGCCAGCAGCTCCAGGGACCGGGGAGATACGCAGTATTTT.

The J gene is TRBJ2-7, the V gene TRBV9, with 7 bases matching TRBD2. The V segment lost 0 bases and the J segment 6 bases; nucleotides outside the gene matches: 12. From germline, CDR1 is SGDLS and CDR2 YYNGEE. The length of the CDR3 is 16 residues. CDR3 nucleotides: TGTGCCAGCAGCGTAGCGGGCGGGAGTGTGGTAGGCGAGCAGTACTTC. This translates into CASSVAGGSVVGEQYF.